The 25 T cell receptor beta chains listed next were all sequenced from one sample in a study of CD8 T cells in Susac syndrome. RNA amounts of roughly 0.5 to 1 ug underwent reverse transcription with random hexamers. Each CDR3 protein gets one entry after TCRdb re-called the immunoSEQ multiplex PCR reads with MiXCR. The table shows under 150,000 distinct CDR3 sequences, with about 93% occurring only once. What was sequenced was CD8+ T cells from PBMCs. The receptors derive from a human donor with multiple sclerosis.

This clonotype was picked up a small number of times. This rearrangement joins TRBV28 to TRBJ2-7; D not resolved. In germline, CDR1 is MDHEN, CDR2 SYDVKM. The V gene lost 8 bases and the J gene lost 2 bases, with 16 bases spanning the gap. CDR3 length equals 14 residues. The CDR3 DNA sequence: TGTGCCAGCGGGGTAACACTGGCGCCCTACGAGCAGTACTTC. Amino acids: CASGVTLAPYEQYF.

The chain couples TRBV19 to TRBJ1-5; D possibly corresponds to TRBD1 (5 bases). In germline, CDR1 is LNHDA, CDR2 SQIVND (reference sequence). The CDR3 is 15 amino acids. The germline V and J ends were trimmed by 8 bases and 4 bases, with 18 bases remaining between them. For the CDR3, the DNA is TGTGCCAGTTGGAACCGGGGCCGGGCAAATCAGCCCCAGCATTTT. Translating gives CASWNRGRANQPQHF.

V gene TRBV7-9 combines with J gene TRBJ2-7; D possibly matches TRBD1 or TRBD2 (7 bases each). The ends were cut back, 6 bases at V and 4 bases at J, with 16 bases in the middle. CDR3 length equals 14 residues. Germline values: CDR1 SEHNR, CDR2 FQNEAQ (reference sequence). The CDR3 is CASSPQGTTYEQYF. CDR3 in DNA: TGTGCCAGCAGTCCACAGGGGACTACATACGAGCAGTACTTC.

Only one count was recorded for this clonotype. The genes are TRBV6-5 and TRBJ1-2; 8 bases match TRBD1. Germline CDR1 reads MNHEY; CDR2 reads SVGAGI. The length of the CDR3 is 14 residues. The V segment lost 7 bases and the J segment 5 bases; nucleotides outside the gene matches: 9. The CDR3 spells CASKLTGAVYGYTF. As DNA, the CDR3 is TGTGCCAGCAAATTGACAGGGGCCGTGTATGGCTACACCTTC.

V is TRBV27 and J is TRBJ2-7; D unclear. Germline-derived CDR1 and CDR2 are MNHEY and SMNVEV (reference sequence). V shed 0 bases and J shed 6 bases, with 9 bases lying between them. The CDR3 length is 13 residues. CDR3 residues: CASSLSPGAEQYF. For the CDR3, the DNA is TGTGCCAGCAGTTTATCGCCAGGCGCCGAGCAGTACTTC.

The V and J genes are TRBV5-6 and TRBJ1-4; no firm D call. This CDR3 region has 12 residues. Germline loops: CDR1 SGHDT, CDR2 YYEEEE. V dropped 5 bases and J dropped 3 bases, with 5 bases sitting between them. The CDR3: CASRRSNEKLFF. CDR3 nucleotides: TGTGCCAGCAGGCGTTCTAATGAAAAACTGTTTTTT.

In DNA form, the CDR3 reads TGCAGCGGTAGGACTAGCGGGAGGGGTAGAAATGAGCAGTTCTTC. Residues: CSGRTSGRGRNEQFF. This chain connects TRBV29-1 to TRBJ2-1; 15 positions match TRBD2. This CDR3 comprises 15 residues. The junction had 8 bases not matched to a gene; V was cut back by 7 bases and J by 7 bases. Looked up from germline, CDR1 is SQVTM and CDR2 is ANQGSEA.

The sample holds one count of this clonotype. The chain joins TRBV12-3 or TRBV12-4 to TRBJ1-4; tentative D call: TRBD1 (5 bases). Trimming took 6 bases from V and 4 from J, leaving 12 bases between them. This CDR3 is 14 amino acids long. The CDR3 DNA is TGTGCCAGCAGCCTGGGACGGGGTAATGAAAAACTGTTTTTT. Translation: CASSLGRGNEKLFF.

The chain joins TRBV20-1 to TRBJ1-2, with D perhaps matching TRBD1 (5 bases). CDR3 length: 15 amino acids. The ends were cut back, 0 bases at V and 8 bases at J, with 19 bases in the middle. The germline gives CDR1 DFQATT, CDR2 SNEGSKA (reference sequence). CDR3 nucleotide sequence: TGCAGTGCTAGAGATTTTTCGAGGGCAGGGAGAGGCTACACCTTC. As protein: CSARDFSRAGRGYTF.

This CDR3 is CASSQLQGSGGNQPQHF. The CDR3 bases are TGCGCCAGCAGCCAGCTTCAGGGGTCCGGGGGAAATCAGCCCCAGCATTTT. The chain couples TRBV4-1 to TRBJ1-5; perhaps TRBD1 as D (6 bases). CDR3 length equals 17 residues. Trimming removed 3 bases at V and 4 bases at J, with 19 bases between. CDR1 MGHRA and CDR2 YSYEKL come from the germline V gene.

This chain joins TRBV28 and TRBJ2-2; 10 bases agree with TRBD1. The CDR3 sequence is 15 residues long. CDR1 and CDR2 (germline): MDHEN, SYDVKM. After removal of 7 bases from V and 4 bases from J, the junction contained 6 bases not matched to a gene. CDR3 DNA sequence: TGTGCCAGCACACCGGGACAGGGGCTCACCGGGGAGCTGTTTTTT. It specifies CASTPGQGLTGELFF.

CDR3 nucleotides: TGTGCCAGCAGCTTAGGCATCGGGGAGCAGTACTTC. Its translation is CASSLGIGEQYF. The chain employs TRBV7-9 and TRBJ2-7; D is ambiguous. The CDR3 is made up of 12 amino acids. V was trimmed by 1 base and J by 7 bases, leaving 8 bases between them. Germline V CDR1 and CDR2: SEHNR, FQNEAQ (reference sequence).

The CDR3 region is CASSVGLAGELFF. CDR3 nucleotide sequence: TGTGCCAGTAGTGTTGGCCTAGCCGGGGAGCTGTTTTTT. V and J are TRBV19 and TRBJ2-2; no reliable D call. There are 13 residues in the CDR3. The V and J ends lost 5 bases and 6 bases respectively, with 10 bases between them. Germline lookup yields CDR1 LNHDA and CDR2 SQIVND (reference sequence).

CDR3 sequence reads: CASSPALSNTGELFF. DNA of the CDR3: TGCGCCAGCAGCCCGGCTCTCTCGAACACCGGGGAGCTGTTTTTT. The rearrangement links TRBV4-3 to TRBJ2-2; no definite D call. CDR1 LGHNA and CDR2 YSLEER come from the germline V gene. The length of the CDR3 is 15 residues. V lost 4 bases, J lost 0 bases, and 9 bases lay in between.

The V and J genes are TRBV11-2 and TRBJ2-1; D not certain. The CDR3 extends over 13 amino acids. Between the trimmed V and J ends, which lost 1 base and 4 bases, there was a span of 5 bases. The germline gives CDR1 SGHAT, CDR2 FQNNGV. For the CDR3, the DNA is TGTGCCAGCAGCTTAGCCCTATACAATGAGCAGTTCTTC. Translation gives CASSLALYNEQFF. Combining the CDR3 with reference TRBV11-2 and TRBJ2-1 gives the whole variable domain EAGVAQSPRYKIIEKRQSVAFWCNPISGHATLYWYQQILGQGPKLLIQFQNNGVVDDSQLPKDRFSAERLKGVDSTLKIQPAKLEDSAVYLCASSLALYNEQFFGPGTRLTVL.

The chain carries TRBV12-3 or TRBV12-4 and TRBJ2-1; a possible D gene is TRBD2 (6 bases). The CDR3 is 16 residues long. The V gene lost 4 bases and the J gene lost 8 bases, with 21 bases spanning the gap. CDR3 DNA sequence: TGTGCCAGCAGTTGGGGCCCCCTAAGGGACTCCGATGAGCAGTTCTTC. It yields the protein CASSWGPLRDSDEQFF.

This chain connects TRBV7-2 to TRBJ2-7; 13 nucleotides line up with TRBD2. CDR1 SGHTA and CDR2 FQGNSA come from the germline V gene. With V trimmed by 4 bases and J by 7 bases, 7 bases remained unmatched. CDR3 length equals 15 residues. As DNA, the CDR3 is TGTGCCAGCAGCTCCACTAGCGGGAGGGTGAAAGAGCAGTACTTC. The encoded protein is CASSSTSGRVKEQYF.

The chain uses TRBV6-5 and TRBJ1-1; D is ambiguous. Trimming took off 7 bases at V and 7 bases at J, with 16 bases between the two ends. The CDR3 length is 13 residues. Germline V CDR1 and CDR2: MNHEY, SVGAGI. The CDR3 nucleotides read TGTGCCAGCAAGCCGGGAGGACTGATTGAAGCTTTCTTT. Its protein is CASKPGGLIEAFF.

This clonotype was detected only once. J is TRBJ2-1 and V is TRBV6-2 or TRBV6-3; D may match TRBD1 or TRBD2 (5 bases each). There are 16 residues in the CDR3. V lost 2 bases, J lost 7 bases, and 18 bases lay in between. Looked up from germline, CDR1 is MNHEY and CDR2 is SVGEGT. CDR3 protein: CASSYPPRIEGNEQFF. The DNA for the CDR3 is TGTGCCAGCAGTTACCCCCCCCGGATAGAGGGGAATGAGCAGTTCTTC.

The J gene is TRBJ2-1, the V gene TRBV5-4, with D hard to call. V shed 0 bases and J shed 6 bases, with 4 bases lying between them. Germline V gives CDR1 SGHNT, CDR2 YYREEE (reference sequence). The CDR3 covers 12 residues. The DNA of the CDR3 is TGTGCCAGCAGCTTGGAAGTCAATGAGCAGTTCTTC. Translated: CASSLEVNEQFF.

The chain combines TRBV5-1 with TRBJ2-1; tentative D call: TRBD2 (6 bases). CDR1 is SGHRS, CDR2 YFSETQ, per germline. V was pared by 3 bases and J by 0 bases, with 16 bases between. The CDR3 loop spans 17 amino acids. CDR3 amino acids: CASSSEGGASSYNEQFF. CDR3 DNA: TGCGCCAGCAGCTCTGAGGGAGGCGCCAGCTCCTACAATGAGCAGTTCTTC.

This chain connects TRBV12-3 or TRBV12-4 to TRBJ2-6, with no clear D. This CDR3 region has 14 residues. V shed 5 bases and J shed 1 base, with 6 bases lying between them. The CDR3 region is CASSGLSGANVLTF. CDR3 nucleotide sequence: TGTGCCAGCAGTGGGCTTTCTGGGGCCAACGTCCTGACTTTC.

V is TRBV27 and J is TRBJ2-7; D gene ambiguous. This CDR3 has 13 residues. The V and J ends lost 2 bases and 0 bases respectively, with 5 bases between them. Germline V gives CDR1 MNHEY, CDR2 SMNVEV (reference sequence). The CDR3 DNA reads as TGTGCCAGCAGTTTACGACACTCCTACGAGCAGTACTTC. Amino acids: CASSLRHSYEQYF.

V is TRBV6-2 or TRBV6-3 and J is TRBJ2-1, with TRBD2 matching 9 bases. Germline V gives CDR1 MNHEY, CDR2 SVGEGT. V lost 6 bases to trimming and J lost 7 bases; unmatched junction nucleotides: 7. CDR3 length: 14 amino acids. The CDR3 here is CASRSFSGRNEQFF. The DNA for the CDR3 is TGTGCCAGCAGATCCTTTAGCGGGAGAAATGAGCAGTTCTTC.

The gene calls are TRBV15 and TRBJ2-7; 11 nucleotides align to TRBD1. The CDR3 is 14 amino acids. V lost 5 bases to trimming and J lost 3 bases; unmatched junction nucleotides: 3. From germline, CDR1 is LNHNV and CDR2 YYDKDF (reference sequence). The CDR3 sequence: CATSWTGGSYEQYF. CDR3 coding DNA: TGTGCCACCAGCTGGACAGGGGGCAGCTACGAGCAGTACTTC. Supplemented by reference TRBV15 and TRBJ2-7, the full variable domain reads DAMVIQNPRYQVTQFGKPVTLSCSQTLNHNVMYWYQQKSSQAPKLLFHYYDKDFNNEADTPDNFQSRRPNTSFCFLDIRSPGLGDTAMYLCATSWTGGSYEQYFGPGTRLTVT.